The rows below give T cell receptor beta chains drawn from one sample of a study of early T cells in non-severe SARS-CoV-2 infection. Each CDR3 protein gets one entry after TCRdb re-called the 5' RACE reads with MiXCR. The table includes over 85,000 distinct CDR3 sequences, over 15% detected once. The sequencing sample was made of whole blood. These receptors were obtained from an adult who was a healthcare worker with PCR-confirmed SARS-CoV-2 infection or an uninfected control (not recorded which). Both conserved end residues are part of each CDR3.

CDR3aa: CASSVRGQGYTF; v_gene: TRBV2; j_gene: TRBJ1-2
CDR3aa: CASSLGWGPGTDTQYF; v_gene: TRBV7-2; j_gene: TRBJ2-3
CDR3aa: CASTPGLMNTGELFF; v_gene: TRBV6-5; j_gene: TRBJ2-2
CDR3aa: CASSYPGRQYEQYF; v_gene: TRBV28; j_gene: TRBJ2-7
CDR3aa: CASRDPGLAGYNEQFF; v_gene: TRBV28; j_gene: TRBJ2-1
CDR3aa: CATSRGVGVVTDTQYF; v_gene: TRBV15; j_gene: TRBJ2-3
CDR3aa: CASRPETIDSYEQYF; v_gene: TRBV2; j_gene: TRBJ2-7
CDR3aa: CSARDLAGATGELFF; v_gene: TRBV20-1; j_gene: TRBJ2-2
CDR3aa: CASSYRNIQYF; v_gene: TRBV28; j_gene: TRBJ2-4
CDR3aa: CASSFPASDQPQHF; v_gene: TRBV6-6; j_gene: TRBJ1-5
CDR3aa: CASSPLTSGSVYEQFF; v_gene: TRBV19; j_gene: TRBJ2-1
CDR3aa: CASGEGRDQPQHF; v_gene: TRBV18; j_gene: TRBJ1-5
CDR3aa: CSARNRRNTEAFF; v_gene: TRBV20-1; j_gene: TRBJ1-1
CDR3aa: CASSLKAGYTF; v_gene: TRBV2; j_gene: TRBJ1-2
CDR3aa: CASSPQGTGEGEQFF; v_gene: TRBV9; j_gene: TRBJ2-1
CDR3aa: CASSVRVGGQPQHF; v_gene: TRBV5-1; j_gene: TRBJ1-5
CDR3aa: CAISEQGQGGEKLFF; v_gene: TRBV10-3; j_gene: TRBJ1-4
CDR3aa: CASSTASRENEQFF; v_gene: TRBV12-3/TRBV12-4; j_gene: TRBJ2-1
CDR3aa: CATSAHGDHSGANVLTF; v_gene: TRBV15; j_gene: TRBJ2-6
CDR3aa: CASSETGPQKLTNYGYTF; v_gene: TRBV7-8; j_gene: TRBJ1-2
CDR3aa: CASQPLAGGNRGNQYF; v_gene: TRBV12-3/TRBV12-4; j_gene: TRBJ2-3
CDR3aa: CSVEGRAYTQYF; v_gene: TRBV29-1; j_gene: TRBJ2-3
CDR3aa: CASSWTGMNTEAFF; v_gene: TRBV27; j_gene: TRBJ1-1
CDR3aa: CSARVAGVYDTQYF; v_gene: TRBV20-1; j_gene: TRBJ2-3
CDR3aa: CSARGAGASYEQYF; v_gene: TRBV20-1; j_gene: TRBJ2-7
CDR3aa: CAWSVRGNPREQYF; v_gene: TRBV30; j_gene: TRBJ2-7
CDR3aa: CASSLMSFGAYEQYF; v_gene: TRBV28; j_gene: TRBJ2-7
CDR3aa: CSAYSPLRSTTDTQYF; v_gene: TRBV20-1; j_gene: TRBJ2-3
CDR3aa: CASSGTDTQETQYF; v_gene: TRBV28; j_gene: TRBJ2-5
CDR3aa: CASSLGGVTEQFF; v_gene: TRBV11-2; j_gene: TRBJ2-1
CDR3aa: CASSLVGRDQETQYF; v_gene: TRBV5-7; j_gene: TRBJ2-5
CDR3aa: CASSSQQGLIKETQYF; v_gene: TRBV12-3/TRBV12-4; j_gene: TRBJ2-5
CDR3aa: CASSVSGTPTNTGELFF; v_gene: TRBV5-1; j_gene: TRBJ2-2